These 9 T cell receptor beta chains originate from one sample sequenced in a study of T cells in Graves' hyperthyroidism and ophthalmopathy. TCR beta CDR3 sequences were amplified from RNA transcripts. Carried out on the TCR CDR3, a first-round RT-PCR used the HTBI primer set. TCRdb called the multiplex PCR reads again in MiXCR, with one record for every CDR3 protein. The sample holds around 450,000 distinct CDR3 sequences, roughly an eighth seen once. Sequencing was carried out using blood. The source of these receptors is a woman aged 18-29 years with Graves' hyperthyroidism.

The chain has TRBV5-4 and TRBJ2-5; no firm D call. There are 12 residues in the CDR3. Germline V gives CDR1 SGHNT, CDR2 YYREEE (reference sequence). Trimming took 4 bases from V and 5 from J, leaving 9 bases between them. CDR3 protein: CASSTRRETQYF. The CDR3 DNA reads TGTGCCAGCAGCACGAGGCGGGAGACCCAGTACTTC.

The chain links TRBV30 to TRBJ1-4; a possible D gene is TRBD1 (6 bases). Germline values: CDR1 GTSNPN, CDR2 SVGIG (reference sequence). The CDR3 contains 15 residues. V lost 1 base to trimming and J lost 9 bases, with 18 bases between them. Here the CDR3 reads CAWSGTPDGGQKLFF. The DNA of the CDR3 is TGTGCCTGGAGTGGCACTCCGGACGGGGGGCAAAAACTGTTTTTT. Drawing the rest from reference TRBV30 and TRBJ1-4, the complete variable domain is SQTIHQWPATLVQPVGSPLSLECTVEGTSNPNLYWYRQAAGRGLQLLFYSVGIGQISSEVPQNLSASRPQDRQFILSSKKLLLSDSGFYLCAWSGTPDGGQKLFFGSGTQLSVL.

This clonotype showed up just a few times. At one end, the junction sequence differs from germline, possibly due to a read error. The V gene is TRBV7-2, the J gene TRBJ2-7; D ambiguous. Germline V gene lookup returns CDR1 SGHTA and CDR2 FQGNSA. The CDR3 has 11 amino acids. CDR3 DNA sequence: TGTGCCAGCAGCTTCTCCTACGAGCAGCACTTC. Translating it yields CASSFSYEQHF. The whole variable domain, remainder taken from reference TRBV7-2 and TRBJ2-7, is GAGVSQSPSNKVTEKGKDVELRCDPISGHTALYWYRQSLGQGLEFLIYFQGNSAPDKSGLPSDRFSAERTGGSVSTLTIQRTQQEDSAVYLCASSFSYEQHFGPGTRLTVT.

This clonotype appeared a few times. The chain is built from TRBV19 and TRBJ2-2, with 7 positions matching TRBD2. Germline values: CDR1 LNHDA, CDR2 SQIVND (reference sequence). V shed 4 bases, J shed 6 bases, and the junction held 8 bases outside the gene matches. The CDR3 runs 15 residues. The DNA of the CDR3 is TGTGCCAGTAGTAGGAGCGGGGCCTGGTCCGGGGAGCTGTTTTTT. Translation: CASSRSGAWSGELFF.

Regarding this clonotype: Being one base from a much bigger clone, this may be a read error. The J gene is TRBJ1-1, the V gene TRBV30, with no clear D. Per the germline V gene, CDR1 is GTSNPN and CDR2 is SVGIG (reference sequence). CDR3 length: 12 amino acids. The DNA for the CDR3 is TGTGGACACCTTCACATGAACACTGAAGCTTTCTTT. This gives the protein CGHLHMNTEAFF.

This clonotype was seen only a few times. CDR3 sequence reads: CASSLDGTWSYEQYF. The CDR3 DNA follows: TGTGCCAGCAGCTTGGATGGGACTTGGTCCTACGAGCAGTACTTC. The genes are TRBV5-6 and TRBJ2-7; D perhaps matches TRBD2 (6 bases). The V end was cut by 0 bases, the J end by 1 base, with 11 bases between. CDR1 SGHDT and CDR2 YYEEEE come from the germline V gene. The CDR3 consists of 15 residues.

The rearrangement joins TRBV18 to TRBJ2-2, with D uncertain. Looked up from germline, CDR1 is KGHSH and CDR2 is LQKENI. V was cut by 0 bases and J by 5 bases, with 4 bases left in between. The CDR3 is made up of 13 amino acids. This CDR3 reads CASSPPLTGELFF. The CDR3, as DNA: TGTGCCAGCTCACCACCGCTGACCGGGGAGCTGTTTTTT.

V gene TRBV7-9 combines with J gene TRBJ1-6, with D perhaps TRBD1 (5 bases). This CDR3 comprises 14 residues. The germline gives CDR1 SEHNR, CDR2 FQNEAQ (reference sequence). Between the trimmed V and J ends, which lost 5 bases and 8 bases, there was a span of 13 bases. For the CDR3, the DNA is TGTGCCAGCAGCGCAGATGGGACTGATTCACCCCTCCACTTT. Amino acids: CASSADGTDSPLHF.

This clonotype was recorded many times. This chain joins TRBV5-8 and TRBJ2-3, with TRBD2 matching 11 bases. CDR1 SGHTS and CDR2 YDEGEE come from the germline V gene. V lost 4 bases and J lost 5; bases outside the gene matches: 12. The CDR3 spans 17 residues. CDR3 protein: CASSPSSGRPSGDTQYF. Written as DNA, the CDR3 is TGTGCCAGCAGCCCATCTAGCGGGAGGCCCTCAGGAGATACGCAGTATTTT.